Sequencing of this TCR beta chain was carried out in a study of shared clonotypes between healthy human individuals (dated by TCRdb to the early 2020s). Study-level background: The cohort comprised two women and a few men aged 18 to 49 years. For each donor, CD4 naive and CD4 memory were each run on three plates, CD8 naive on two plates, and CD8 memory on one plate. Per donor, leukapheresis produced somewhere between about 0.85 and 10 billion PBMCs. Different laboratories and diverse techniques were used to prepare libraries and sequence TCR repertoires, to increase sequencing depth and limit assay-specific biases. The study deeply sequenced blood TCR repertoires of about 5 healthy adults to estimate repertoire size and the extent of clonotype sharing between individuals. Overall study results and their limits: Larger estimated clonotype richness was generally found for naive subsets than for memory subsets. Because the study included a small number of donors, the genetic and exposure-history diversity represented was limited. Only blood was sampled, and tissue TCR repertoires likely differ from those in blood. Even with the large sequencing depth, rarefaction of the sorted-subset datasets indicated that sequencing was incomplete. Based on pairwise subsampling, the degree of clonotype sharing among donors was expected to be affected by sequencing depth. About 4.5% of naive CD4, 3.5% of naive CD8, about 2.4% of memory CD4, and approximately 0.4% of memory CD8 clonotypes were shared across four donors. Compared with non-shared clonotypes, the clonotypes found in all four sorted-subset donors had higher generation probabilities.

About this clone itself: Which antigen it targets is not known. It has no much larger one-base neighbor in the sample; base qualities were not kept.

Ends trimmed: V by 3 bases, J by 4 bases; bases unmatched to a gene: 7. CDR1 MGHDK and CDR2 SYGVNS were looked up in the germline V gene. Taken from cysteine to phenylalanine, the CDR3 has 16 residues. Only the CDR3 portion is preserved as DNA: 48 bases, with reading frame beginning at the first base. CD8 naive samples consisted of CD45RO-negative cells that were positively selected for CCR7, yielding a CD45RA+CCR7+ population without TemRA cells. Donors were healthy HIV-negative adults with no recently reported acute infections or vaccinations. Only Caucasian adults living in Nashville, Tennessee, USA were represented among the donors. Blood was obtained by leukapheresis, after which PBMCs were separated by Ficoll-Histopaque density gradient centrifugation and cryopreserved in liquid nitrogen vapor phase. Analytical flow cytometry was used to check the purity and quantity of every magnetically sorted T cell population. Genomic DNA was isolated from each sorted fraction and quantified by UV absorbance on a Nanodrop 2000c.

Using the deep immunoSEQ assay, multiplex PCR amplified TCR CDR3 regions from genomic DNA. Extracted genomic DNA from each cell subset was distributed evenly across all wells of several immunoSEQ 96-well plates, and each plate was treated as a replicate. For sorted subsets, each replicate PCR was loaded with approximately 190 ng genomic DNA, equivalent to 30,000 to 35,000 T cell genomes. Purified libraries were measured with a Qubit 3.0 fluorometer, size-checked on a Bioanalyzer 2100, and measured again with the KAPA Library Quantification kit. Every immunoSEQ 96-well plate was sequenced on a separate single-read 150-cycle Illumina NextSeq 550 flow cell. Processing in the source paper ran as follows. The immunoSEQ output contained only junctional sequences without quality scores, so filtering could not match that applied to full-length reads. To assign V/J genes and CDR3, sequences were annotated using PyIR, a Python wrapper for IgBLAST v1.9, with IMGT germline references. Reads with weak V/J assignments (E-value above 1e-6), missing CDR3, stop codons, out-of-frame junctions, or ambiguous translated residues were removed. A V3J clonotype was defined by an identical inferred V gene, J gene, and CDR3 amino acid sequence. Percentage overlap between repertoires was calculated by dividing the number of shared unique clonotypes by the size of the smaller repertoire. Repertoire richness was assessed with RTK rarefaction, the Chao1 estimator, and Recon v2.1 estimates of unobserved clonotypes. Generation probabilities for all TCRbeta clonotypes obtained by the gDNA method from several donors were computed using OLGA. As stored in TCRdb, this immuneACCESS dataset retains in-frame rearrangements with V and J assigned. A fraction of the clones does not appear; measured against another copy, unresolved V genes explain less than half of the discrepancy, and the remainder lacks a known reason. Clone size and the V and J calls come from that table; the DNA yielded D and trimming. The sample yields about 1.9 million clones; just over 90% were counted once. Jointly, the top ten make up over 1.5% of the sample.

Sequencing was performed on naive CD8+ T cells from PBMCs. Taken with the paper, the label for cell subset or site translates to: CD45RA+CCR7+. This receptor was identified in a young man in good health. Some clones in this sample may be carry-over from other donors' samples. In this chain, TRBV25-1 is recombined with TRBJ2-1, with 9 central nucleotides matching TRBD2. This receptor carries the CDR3 CASSDVGGREYNEQFF. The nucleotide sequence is TGTGCCAGCAGTGATGTCGGCGGGAGGGAATACAATGAGCAGTTCTTC.